This T cell receptor beta chain comes out of a study of T cell responses to AZD1222 COVID-19 vaccine. Assay used: immunoSEQ multiplex PCR; TCRdb lists only in-frame clones, some missing. The sample records fewer than 120,000 clones, 70% to 90% being singletons. The CDR3 spans 14 residues. Trimming pared 7 bases from V and 5 bases from J, leaving 17 bases between. CDR1 and CDR2 from the germline V gene are MDHEN and SYDVKM. This clone appeared a single time. Sequencing was performed on peripheral blood, taken on day 0 of AZD1222 vaccination. This receptor was obtained from an adult in good health. The rearrangement joins TRBV28 to TRBJ1-1; D perhaps matches TRBD1 (5 bases). DNA for the CDR3: TGTGCCAGCACCTCCCTAACAGGTATAACTGAAGCTTTCTTT. It is translated as CASTSLTGITEAFF. Supplemented by reference TRBV28 and TRBJ1-1, the full variable domain reads DVKVTQSSRYLVKRTGEKVFLECVQDMDHENMFWYRQDPGLGLRLIYFSYDVKMKEKGDIPEGYSVSREKKERFSLILESASTNQTSMYLCASTSLTGITEAFFGQGTRLTVV.